The next 2 T cell receptor beta chains were all read from a single sample in a study of cytomegalovirus exposure and HLA in healthy donors. The PCR used 60 Vbeta and 13 Jbeta primers. This table comes from immunoSEQ multiplex PCR, and its TCRdb copy is limited to in-frame clones, with some not included. Of 150,000 or so clones detected, roughly 80% appear once; the ten largest clones hold approximately 6%. The sequenced sample consisted of PBMCs. Source of these receptors: a man aged 25 to 40 in good health and CMV-seropositive.

The chain has TRBV15 and TRBJ2-3; 7 bases fit TRBD2. Germline assignment: CDR1 LNHNV and CDR2 YYDKDF (reference sequence). The CDR3 is 15 residues long. The V segment lost 4 bases and the J segment 3 bases; nucleotides outside the gene matches: 7. CDR3 amino acids: CATSIQTGGTDTQYF. The CDR3 coding sequence is TGTGCCACCAGCATCCAAACCGGGGGGACAGATACGCAGTATTTT.

The chain carries TRBV29-1 and TRBJ2-1; possibly TRBD1 for D (5 bases). Germline CDR1 and CDR2: SQVTM and ANQGSEA. Trimming stripped 4 bases from V and 5 bases from J, with 18 bases between. The CDR3 sequence is 15 residues long. The DNA of the CDR3 is TGCAGCGTTGTCAGGGCTCTTGCTTCTGACAATGAGCAGTTCTTC. This sequence encodes CSVVRALASDNEQFF.